This T cell receptor (beta chain) was profiled in a study of control samples from healthy donors and cancer patients. Only one count was recorded for this clone. The assay was immunoSEQ multiplex PCR, and TCRdb's table has in-frame clones only and misses some. Seen here are approximately 100,000 clones, roughly 84% observed once, and the top ten hold over 2%. The sample was blood. The sequence came from a woman aged 40 to 50 in good health.

The chain's CDR3 is CASSAQSSSYNEQFF. Written as DNA, the CDR3 is TGTGCCAGCAGTGCACAGTCGAGCTCCTACAATGAGCAGTTCTTC. The gene calls are TRBV6-6 and TRBJ2-1; D gene unclear. This CDR3 is 15 amino acids long. CDR1 and CDR2 from the germline V gene are MNHNY and SVGAGI (reference sequence). Trimming shortened V by 5 bases and J by 0 bases, and 11 bases separated the two germline ends.